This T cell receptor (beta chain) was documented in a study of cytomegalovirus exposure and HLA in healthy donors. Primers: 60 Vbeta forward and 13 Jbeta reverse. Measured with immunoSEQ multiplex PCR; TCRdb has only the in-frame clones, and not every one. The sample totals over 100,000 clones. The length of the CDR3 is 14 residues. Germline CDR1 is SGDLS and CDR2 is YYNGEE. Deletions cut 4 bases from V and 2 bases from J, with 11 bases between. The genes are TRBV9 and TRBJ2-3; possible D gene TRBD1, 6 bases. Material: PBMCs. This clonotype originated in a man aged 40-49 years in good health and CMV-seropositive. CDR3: CASSFGQSTDTQYF. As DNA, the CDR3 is TGTGCCAGCAGCTTTGGACAGTCCACAGATACGCAGTATTTT.